Shown below are 27 T cell receptor beta chains from a single sample sequenced in a study of cytomegalovirus exposure and HLA in healthy donors. Vbeta (60) and Jbeta (13) primers were used in the PCR. Data came from immunoSEQ multiplex PCR; TCRdb stores just in-frame clones and leaves some out. The sample records under 200,000 clones, over 80% being singletons. Sequenced sample: PBMCs. The source is a human donor in good health.

The chain recombines TRBV6-5 with TRBJ2-7, with D possibly being TRBD2 (6 bases). Germline CDR1 and CDR2: MNHEY and SVGAGI. V lost 8 bases to trimming and J lost 0 bases, with 17 bases between them. This CDR3 region has 15 residues. CDR3 region: CASRLPGGDSYEQYF. CDR3 DNA sequence: TGTGCCAGCCGTCTACCTGGCGGGGACTCCTACGAGCAGTACTTC.

This clone was detected only once. The V and J genes are TRBV18 and TRBJ1-4; 9 bases agree with TRBD1. V trimming: 0 bases; J trimming: 8 bases; junction bases outside the gene matches: 10. Germline V lookup: CDR1 KGHSH, CDR2 LQKENI. The CDR3 spans 17 residues. CDR3 nucleotide sequence: TGTGCCAGCTCACCACCGGATAGTGGGACAGGGAGAGAAAAACTGTTTTTT. Amino acid sequence: CASSPPDSGTGREKLFF.

A few counts support this clone. The rearrangement joins TRBV27 to TRBJ1-1, with 7 bases fitting TRBD1. This CDR3 spans 12 amino acids. Trimming removed 8 bases from V and 5 bases from J; junction bases left unmatched: 5. Germline lookup yields CDR1 MNHEY and CDR2 SMNVEV (reference sequence). CDR3 loop: CASRTGVTEAFF. The CDR3 DNA reads TGTGCCAGCCGTACAGGGGTAACTGAAGCTTTCTTT.

V and J are TRBV9 and TRBJ1-6; D might be TRBD1 (6 bases). Germline V lookup: CDR1 SGDLS, CDR2 YYNGEE. Trimming stripped 3 bases from V and 11 bases from J, with 18 bases between. The CDR3 runs to 15 residues. The CDR3 coding sequence is TGTGCCAGCAGCGGGGGAACAGGGATAGTCACACCCCTCCACTTT. Its translation is CASSGGTGIVTPLHF.

The V call is TRBV14, the J call TRBJ1-1, with 11 positions matching TRBD1. This CDR3 has 16 residues. The V gene's germline CDR1 is SGHDN and CDR2 FVKESK. The V segment lost 5 bases and the J segment 2 bases; nucleotides outside the gene matches: 7. DNA of the CDR3: TGTGCCAGCAGCTCCACGTGGACAGGGGGCAACACTGAAGCTTTCTTT. The encoded protein is CASSSTWTGGNTEAFF.

Regarding this clone: Different DNA sequences within this sample yield the same CDR3. The V call is TRBV7-2, the J call TRBJ2-5, with a tentative D call TRBD2 (5 bases). Between the trimmed V and J ends, which lost 5 bases and 1 base, there was a span of 11 bases. The CDR3 runs to 14 residues. Germline CDR1 is SGHTA and CDR2 is FQGNSA. CDR3 loop: CASSPGLIQETQYF. CDR3 nucleotides: TGTGCCAGCAGCCCCGGACTGATCCAAGAGACCCAGTACTTC. Filled out from reference TRBV7-2 and TRBJ2-5, the complete variable domain reads GAGVSQSPSNKVTEKGKDVELRCDPISGHTALYWYRQSLGQGLEFLIYFQGNSAPDKSGLPSDRFSAERTGGSVSTLTIQRTQQEDSAVYLCASSPGLIQETQYFGPGTRLLVL.

The chain employs TRBV19 and TRBJ2-3; 9 nucleotides align to TRBD2. CDR1 is LNHDA, CDR2 SQIVND, per germline (reference sequence). After removal of 3 bases from V and 6 bases from J, the junction contained 7 bases not matched to a gene. CDR3 length: 15 residues. The DNA of the CDR3 is TGTGCCAGTAGTATTCAAGGGACTAGCCCTGATACGCAGTATTTT. This encodes CASSIQGTSPDTQYF.

The chain has TRBV6-5 and TRBJ1-1; TRBD1 matches 8 bases. Trimming took 6 bases from V and 1 from J; bases not matched to a gene: 1. CDR1 and CDR2 from the germline V gene are MNHEY and SVGAGI. The CDR3 loop spans 13 amino acids. Here the CDR3 reads CASRGTGNTEAFF. In nucleotides, the CDR3 is TGTGCCAGCAGAGGGACAGGGAACACTGAAGCTTTCTTT.

This sequence joins TRBV10-3 and TRBJ2-1; 10 nucleotides agree with TRBD2. This CDR3 is 12 amino acids long. V trimming: 10 bases; J trimming: 8 bases; junction bases outside the gene matches: 5. The germline CDR1 and CDR2 sequences are ENHRY and SYGVKD. The DNA of the CDR3 is TGTGCCACCAGCGGGGGGGGCGATGAGCAGTTCTTC. Translated, it gives CATSGGGDEQFF.

The chain has TRBV11-2 and TRBJ1-1; D is ambiguous. V was cut by 4 bases and J by 1 base, with 10 bases left in between. This CDR3 comprises 14 residues. Germline CDR1 reads SGHAT; CDR2 reads FQNNGV. CDR3 nucleotide sequence: TGTGCCAGCAGCTCGAGGGAGGGGAACACTGAAGCTTTCTTT. It is translated as CASSSREGNTEAFF.

The J gene is TRBJ2-5, the V gene TRBV5-6, with 12 bases matching TRBD2. The CDR3 has 17 amino acids. J gave up 0 bases and V 4 bases, and 7 bases lay outside the gene matches. Germline V gene data show CDR1 as SGHDT and CDR2 as YYEEEE. CDR3 region: CASSGTSGGPYQETQYF. Written as DNA, the CDR3 is TGTGCCAGCAGCGGTACTAGCGGGGGGCCCTACCAAGAGACCCAGTACTTC.

The rearrangement joins TRBV25-1 to TRBJ2-1; no definite D call. The CDR3 is 11 amino acids. Germline V gene sequence: CDR1 MGHDK, CDR2 SYGVNS. The V end was cut by 6 bases, the J end by 9 bases, with 9 bases between. In nucleotides, the CDR3 is TGTGCCAGCAGCCAACTTTTTGAGCAGTTCTTC. As protein: CASSQLFEQFF.

V is TRBV14 and J is TRBJ2-3; 7 positions agree with TRBD2. The CDR3 runs 18 residues. The germline V gene encodes CDR1 SGHDN and CDR2 FVKESK. V dropped 3 bases and J dropped 1; count of bases not matched to a gene: 13. CDR3 protein: CASSQGIISGGRTDTQYF. CDR3 nucleotide sequence: TGTGCCAGCAGCCAGGGGATTATTTCGGGGGGACGCACAGATACGCAGTATTTT.

V gene TRBV18 combines with J gene TRBJ2-2; 8 bases fit TRBD1. Trimming cost V 3 bases and J 6 bases; bases outside gene matches: 6. The germline gives CDR1 KGHSH, CDR2 LQKENI. This CDR3 contains 15 residues. CDR3 region: CASSPSQGAAGELFF. CDR3 DNA: TGTGCCAGCTCACCGAGCCAGGGGGCGGCCGGGGAGCTGTTTTTT.

The CDR3 nucleotides read TGTGCCAGCAGCCAGGGACAGGGGGCACGCTACGAGCAGTACTTC. Translating it yields CASSQGQGARYEQYF. This rearrangement joins TRBV5-4 to TRBJ2-7, with 12 bases fitting TRBD1. V dropped 4 bases and J dropped 3; count of bases not matched to a gene: 5. CDR1 and CDR2 from the germline V gene are SGHNT and YYREEE (reference sequence). The CDR3 loop spans 15 amino acids.

The rearrangement joins TRBV4-1 to TRBJ2-3; D might be TRBD2 (6 bases). The germline CDR1 and CDR2 sequences are MGHRA and YSYEKL. CDR3 size: 13 residues. The V end was cut by 0 bases, the J end by 8 bases, with 9 bases between. Written as DNA, the CDR3 is TGCGCCAGCAGCCAAGAGACCGGGGGTACGCAGTATTTT. Amino acid sequence: CASSQETGGTQYF.

CDR3 nucleotides: TGCAGCGATACAGGGTGGGGCTACACCTTC. Encoded protein: CSDTGWGYTF. The rearrangement links TRBV29-1 to TRBJ1-2; TRBD1 is a possible D gene (6 bases). This CDR3 contains 10 residues. V shed 7 bases and J shed 8 bases, with 11 bases lying between them. The V gene's germline CDR1 is SQVTM and CDR2 ANQGSEA. Filled out from reference TRBV29-1 and TRBJ1-2, the complete variable domain reads SAVISQKPSRDICQRGTSLTIQCQVDSQVTMMFWYRQQPGQSLTLIATANQGSEATYESGFVIDKFPISRPNLTFSTLTVSNMSPEDSSIYLCSDTGWGYTFGSGTRLTVV.

The V and J genes are TRBV29-1 and TRBJ1-1; tentative D call: TRBD1 (6 bases). This CDR3 region has 10 residues. Germline CDR1 reads SQVTM; CDR2 reads ANQGSEA. Trimming took off 7 bases at V and 7 bases at J, with 10 bases between the two ends. The CDR3 bases are TGCAGCGCCGGACAGAATGAAGCTTTCTTT. Translated: CSAGQNEAFF.

The rearrangement joins TRBV9 to TRBJ2-2; a possible D gene is TRBD1 (5 bases). Germline V gene data show CDR1 as SGDLS and CDR2 as YYNGEE. The CDR3 totals 15 residues. The V gene lost 3 bases and the J gene lost 4 bases, with 13 bases spanning the gap. The CDR3 region has the DNA TGTGCCAGCAGCGCCCCTGACAGATTCACCGGGGAGCTGTTTTTT. It yields the protein CASSAPDRFTGELFF.

The chain has TRBV4-1 and TRBJ1-6, with D hard to call. The CDR3 is 14 amino acids. V was cut by 1 base and J by 8 bases, with 9 bases left in between. CDR1 is MGHRA and CDR2 is YSYEKL in the germline V gene. CDR3 DNA: TGCGCCAGCAGCCAAGCCGGGTTTGATTCACCCCTCCACTTT. Protein sequence: CASSQAGFDSPLHF.

The chain employs TRBV21-1 and TRBJ1-2; whether TRBD1, the table's D call, matches the DNA was not checked. TRBV21-1 constitutes a pseudogene. The CDR3 is 18 residues long. The CDR3 DNA is TGTGCCAGCAGCCCCGAACAAAACGAGGGACAGGGCGGCTATGGCTACACCTTC. It codes for CASSPEQNEGQGGYGYTF.

V gene TRBV7-3 combines with J gene TRBJ1-2, with 8 bases identical to TRBD1. Germline loops: CDR1 SGHTA, CDR2 FQGTGA. This CDR3 is built from 13 residues. The ends lost 3 bases at V and 14 bases at J; junction bases unmatched: 11. In DNA, the CDR3 is TGTGCCAGCAGCTTCTCCGGGACAGGCCGTTTAACCTTC. Translating gives CASSFSGTGRLTF.

V is TRBV11-3 and J is TRBJ2-1; 10 bases align to TRBD2. The CDR3 loop spans 16 amino acids. V gave up 5 bases and J gave up 8 bases; unmatched junction bases: 12. Germline-derived CDR1 and CDR2 are SGHNT and YENEEA. CDR3 loop: CASSPIGGLAFDEQFF. The CDR3 DNA is TGTGCCAGCAGCCCCATTGGGGGACTAGCGTTCGATGAGCAGTTCTTC.

The CDR3 DNA follows: TGTGCCAGCAGCTTACTTCGGACAGGGAAGGTAGTAGATGAAGCTTTCTTT. It specifies CASSLLRTGKVVDEAFF. This chain links TRBV11-1 with TRBJ1-1, with 8 bases that match TRBD1. Germline assignment: CDR1 SGHAT and CDR2 FQDESV (reference sequence). This CDR3 spans 17 amino acids. Trimming cost V 2 bases and J 7 bases; bases outside gene matches: 15.

The chain has TRBV27 and TRBJ1-5; TRBD1 agrees at 11 bases. CDR3 length equals 14 residues. Germline CDR1 reads MNHEY; CDR2 reads SMNVEV (reference sequence). Losses at the gene ends were 6 bases for V and 4 bases for J; bases not matched to a gene: 2. CDR3 sequence: CASRGTGGNQPQHF. The CDR3 DNA is TGTGCCAGCAGGGGGACAGGGGGAAATCAGCCCCAGCATTTT.

As to this clone: Other DNA sequences of this sample code for an identical CDR3. The chain is built from TRBV6-5 and TRBJ2-2; possibly TRBD1 for D (6 bases). Germline CDR1 reads MNHEY; CDR2 reads SVGAGI. The CDR3 has 14 amino acids. Trimming left V 3 bases short and J 6 bases short, with 11 bases between. The CDR3 sequence: CASSYGQGSGELFF. The DNA for the CDR3 is TGTGCCAGCAGTTATGGGCAGGGGTCCGGGGAGCTGTTTTTT.

The chain joins TRBV5-1 to TRBJ2-1; 7 bases line up with TRBD2. CDR3 length: 15 residues. Germline loops: CDR1 SGHRS, CDR2 YFSETQ. Unmatched junction bases numbered 5, after V lost 1 base and J lost 4 bases. For the CDR3, the DNA is TGCGCCAGCAGCTTGACCAGCGGGGAATACAATGAGCAGTTCTTC. It specifies CASSLTSGEYNEQFF.